This TCR beta chain stems from a study of cytomegalovirus exposure and HLA in healthy donors. It was with 60 Vbeta and 13 Jbeta primers that the PCR ran. The method was immunoSEQ multiplex PCR; TCRdb's version includes in-frame clones alone and lacks a portion of them. The sample consists of about 200,000 clones, over 75% of them appearing once. Germline V gene sequence: CDR1 WSHSY, CDR2 SAAADI. The junction had 7 bases not matched to a gene; V was cut back by 6 bases and J by 1 base. The CDR3 length is 16 residues. This sequence joins TRBV10-2 and TRBJ2-3; 10 nucleotides line up with TRBD2. The clonotype was recovered from a woman aged 45-59 years in good health and CMV-seronegative. The specimen was PBMCs. CDR3 protein: CASRETGTSGTDTQYF. For the CDR3, the DNA is TGCGCCAGCAGGGAGACCGGGACTAGCGGCACAGATACGCAGTATTTT.